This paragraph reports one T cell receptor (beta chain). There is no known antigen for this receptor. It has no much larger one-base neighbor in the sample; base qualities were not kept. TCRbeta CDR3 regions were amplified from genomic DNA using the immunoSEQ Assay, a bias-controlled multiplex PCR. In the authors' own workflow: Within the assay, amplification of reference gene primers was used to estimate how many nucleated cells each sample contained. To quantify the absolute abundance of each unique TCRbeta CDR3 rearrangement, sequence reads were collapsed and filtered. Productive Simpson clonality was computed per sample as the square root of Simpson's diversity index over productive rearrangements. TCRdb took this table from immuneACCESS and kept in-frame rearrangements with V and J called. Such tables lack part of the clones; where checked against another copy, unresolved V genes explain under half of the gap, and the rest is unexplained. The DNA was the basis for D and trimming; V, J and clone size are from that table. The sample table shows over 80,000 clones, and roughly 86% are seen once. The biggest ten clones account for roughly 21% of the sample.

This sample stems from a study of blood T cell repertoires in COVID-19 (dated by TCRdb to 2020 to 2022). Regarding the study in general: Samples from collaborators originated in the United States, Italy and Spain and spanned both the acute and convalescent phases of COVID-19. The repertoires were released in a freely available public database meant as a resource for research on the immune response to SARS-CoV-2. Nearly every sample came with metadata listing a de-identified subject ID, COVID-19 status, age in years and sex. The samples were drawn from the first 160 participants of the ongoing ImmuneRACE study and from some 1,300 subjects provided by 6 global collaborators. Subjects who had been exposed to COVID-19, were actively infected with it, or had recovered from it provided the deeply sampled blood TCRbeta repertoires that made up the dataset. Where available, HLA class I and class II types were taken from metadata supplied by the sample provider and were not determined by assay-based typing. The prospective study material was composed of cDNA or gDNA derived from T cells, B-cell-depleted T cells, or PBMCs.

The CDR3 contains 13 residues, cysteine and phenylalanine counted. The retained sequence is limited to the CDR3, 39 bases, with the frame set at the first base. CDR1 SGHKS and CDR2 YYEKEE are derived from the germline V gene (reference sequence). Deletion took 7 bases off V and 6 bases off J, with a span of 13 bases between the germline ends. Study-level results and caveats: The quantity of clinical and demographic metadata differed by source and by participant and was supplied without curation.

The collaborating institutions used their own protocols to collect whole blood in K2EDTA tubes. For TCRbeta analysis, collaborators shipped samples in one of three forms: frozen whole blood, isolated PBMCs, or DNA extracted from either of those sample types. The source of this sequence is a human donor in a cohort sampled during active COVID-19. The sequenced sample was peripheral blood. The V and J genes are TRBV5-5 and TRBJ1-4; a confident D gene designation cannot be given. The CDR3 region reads CASSTRTDEKLFF. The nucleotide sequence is TGTGCCAGCTCCACAAGGACTGATGAAAAACTGTTTTTT.